This entry describes one T cell receptor (beta chain). What it recognizes is unknown. This sample was taken from a study of post-analysis software for immune sequencing data. General observations from the study: Five or six TRBV segments (TRBV5-6, TRBV5-1 and TRBV20-1 among them) occurred more frequently in patients than in controls. Under the F measure, samples that were prepared in one batch clustered strongly together.

TCR beta cDNA libraries had unique molecular identifiers. TCRdb reprocessed the PCR reads with MiXCR, giving one entry per CDR3 protein. The sample carries roughly 400,000 distinct CDR3 sequences, more than 30% recorded once. V trimming: 2 bases; J trimming: 2 bases; junction bases outside the gene matches: 7. Germline values: CDR1 DFQATT, CDR2 SNEGSKA (reference sequence). This CDR3 spans 15 amino acids. V usage is TRBV20-1 and J usage is TRBJ2-7; 9 bases map to TRBD1. The receptor's source is a girl aged 2-10 years with multiple sclerosis. The sample consisted of blood. CDR3 loop: CSARLTGTGPYEQYF. CDR3 coding DNA: TGCAGTGCTAGATTGACCGGGACAGGGCCCTACGAGCAGTACTTC.